Below are 6 T cell receptor beta chains sequenced from a single sample in a study of T-cell memory formation after mild COVID-19. TCRdb processed the 5' RACE reads anew with MiXCR; each CDR3 protein has one entry. The sample has under 300,000 distinct CDR3 sequences, 8.2% seen once; the top ten hold around a fifth. Sequencing input: PBMCs or a T cell subset sorted from them (not recorded which). The source of these receptors is a man aged 18 to 35 who had mild COVID-19 (a few samples of this study predate the infection). Cell type and time point are not known.

The chain carries TRBV5-4 and TRBJ2-1, with TRBD1 identical over 9 bases. CDR3 length equals 15 residues. The germline V gene has CDR1 SGHNT and CDR2 YYREEE (reference sequence). The junction had 10 bases not matched to a gene; V was cut back by 3 bases and J by 9 bases. CDR3 DNA: TGTGCCAGCAGCTCCCGGGACAGGGTCATCGGTGAGCAGTTCTTC. It specifies CASSSRDRVIGEQFF. The complete variable domain, with remaining parts taken from reference TRBV5-4 and TRBJ2-1, reads ETGVTQSPTHLIKTRGQQVTLRCSSQSGHNTVSWYQQALGQGPQFIFQYYREEENGRGNFPPRFSGLQFPNYSSELNVNALELDDSALYLCASSSRDRVIGEQFFGPGTRLTVL.

The sample holds a few counts of this clonotype. The V gene is TRBV5-1, the J gene TRBJ2-5; D gene uncertain. Trimming stripped 0 bases from V and 5 bases from J, with 14 bases between. The CDR3 length is 15 residues. From germline, CDR1 is SGHRS and CDR2 YFSETQ. The CDR3 loop reads CASSLGLNAPETQYF. The CDR3 coding sequence is TGCGCCAGCAGCTTGGGTCTCAATGCCCCTGAGACCCAGTACTTC.

This clonotype was counted many times. The chain couples TRBV20-1 to TRBJ2-5; 8 positions match TRBD1. The junction had 8 bases not matched to a gene; V was cut back by 6 bases and J by 2 bases. Germline V gene lookup returns CDR1 DFQATT and CDR2 SNEGSKA (reference sequence). The CDR3 has 14 amino acids. Here the CDR3 reads CSARGWDRQETQYF. CDR3 nucleotide sequence: TGCAGTGCCCGCGGATGGGACAGGCAAGAGACCCAGTACTTC.

The table lists this clonotype with a few counts. The genes are TRBV7-2 and TRBJ1-5; the D is unclear. Germline CDR1 is SGHTA and CDR2 is FQGNSA. V was pared by 5 bases and J by 3 bases, with 8 bases between. This CDR3 is 13 amino acids long. The CDR3 is CASSTYLNQPQHF. The CDR3 nucleotides are TGTGCCAGCAGCACTTACCTCAATCAGCCCCAGCATTTT.

There are a few counts of this clonotype. V is TRBV24-1 and J is TRBJ2-1; 9 positions agree with TRBD1. CDR1 is KGHDR, CDR2 SFDVKD, per germline. The trim removed 0 bases at V and 11 bases at J, leaving 13 bases unmatched. CDR3 length: 17 residues. CDR3 amino acids: CATSDLHQGGNRGQQFF. In DNA, the CDR3 is TGTGCCACCAGTGATTTGCATCAAGGGGGGAACAGGGGGCAGCAGTTCTTC.

This clonotype was observed at least ten times. The rearrangement joins TRBV7-2 to TRBJ2-1; 9 nucleotides match TRBD2. J gave up 9 bases and V 1 base, and 7 bases lay outside the gene matches. Germline lookup yields CDR1 SGHTA and CDR2 FQGNSA. This CDR3 is 15 amino acids long. CDR3 in amino acids: CASSLEGTSISEQFF. For the CDR3, the DNA is TGTGCCAGCAGCTTAGAGGGGACTAGCATATCTGAGCAGTTCTTC.